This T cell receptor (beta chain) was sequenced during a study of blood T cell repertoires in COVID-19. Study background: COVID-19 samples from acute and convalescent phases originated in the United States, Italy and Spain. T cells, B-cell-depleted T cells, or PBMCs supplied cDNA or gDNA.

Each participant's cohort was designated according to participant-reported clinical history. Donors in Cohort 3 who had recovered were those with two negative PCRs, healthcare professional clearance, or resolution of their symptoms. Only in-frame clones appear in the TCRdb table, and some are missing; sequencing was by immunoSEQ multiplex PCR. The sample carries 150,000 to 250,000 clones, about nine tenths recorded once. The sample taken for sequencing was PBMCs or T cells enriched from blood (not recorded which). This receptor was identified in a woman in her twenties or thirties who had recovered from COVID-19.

The CDR3 loop is CAMRTAEPSNQPQHF. For the CDR3, the DNA is TGTGCCATGCGGACAGCCGAACCTAGCAATCAGCCCCAGCATTTT. The chain has TRBV6-4 and TRBJ1-5; D is perhaps TRBD1 (6 bases). The CDR3 contains 15 residues. In germline, CDR1 is MRHNA, CDR2 SNTAGT. The V end lost 10 bases, the J end lost 0 bases, and 16 bases lay between the germline ends.